What follows describes a single T cell receptor (beta chain). Its antigen is as yet unknown. This sample is part of a study of cytomegalovirus exposure and HLA in healthy donors. Findings and limits, study-wide: The authors listed some 150 TCR beta chains as cytomegalovirus-associated.

Primers for the PCR totalled 60 Vbeta and 13 Jbeta. Some clones are missing from TCRdb's copy, which holds only in-frame ones; the method was immunoSEQ multiplex PCR. The sample lists fewer than 95,000 clones, roughly 72% occurring once. The germline V gene encodes CDR1 SGHVS and CDR2 FNYEAQ. CDR3 length: 15 residues. The V end was cut by 4 bases, the J end by 0 bases, with 12 bases between. Sequences were obtained from PBMCs. This receptor was obtained from a man aged 25 to 40 in good health and CMV-seronegative. This rearrangement joins TRBV7-6 to TRBJ1-1, with D hard to call. The CDR3 spells CASSSLGSLNTEAFF. The CDR3 DNA reads TGTGCCAGCAGCTCCCTGGGCAGCCTGAACACTGAAGCTTTCTTT.